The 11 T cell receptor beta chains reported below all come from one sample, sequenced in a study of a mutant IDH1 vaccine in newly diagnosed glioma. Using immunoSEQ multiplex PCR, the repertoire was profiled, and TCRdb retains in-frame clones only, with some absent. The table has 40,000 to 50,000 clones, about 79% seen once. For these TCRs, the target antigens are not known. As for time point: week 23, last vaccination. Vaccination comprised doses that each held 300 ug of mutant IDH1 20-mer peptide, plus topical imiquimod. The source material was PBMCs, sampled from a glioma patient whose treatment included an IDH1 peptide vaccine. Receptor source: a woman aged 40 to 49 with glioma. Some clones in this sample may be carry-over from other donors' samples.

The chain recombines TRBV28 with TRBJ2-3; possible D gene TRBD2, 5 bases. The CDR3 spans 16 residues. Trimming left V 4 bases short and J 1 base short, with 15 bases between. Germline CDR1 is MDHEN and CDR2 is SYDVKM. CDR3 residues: CASSSPESGRTDTQYF. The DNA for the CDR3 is TGTGCCAGCAGTTCGCCGGAAAGCGGCCGCACAGATACGCAGTATTTT.

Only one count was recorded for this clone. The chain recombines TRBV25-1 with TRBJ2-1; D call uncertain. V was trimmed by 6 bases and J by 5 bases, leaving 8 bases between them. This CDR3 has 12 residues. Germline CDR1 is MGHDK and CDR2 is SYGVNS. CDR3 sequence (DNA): TGTGCCAGCAGGTTAGGCAACAATGAGCAGTTCTTC. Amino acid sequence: CASRLGNNEQFF.

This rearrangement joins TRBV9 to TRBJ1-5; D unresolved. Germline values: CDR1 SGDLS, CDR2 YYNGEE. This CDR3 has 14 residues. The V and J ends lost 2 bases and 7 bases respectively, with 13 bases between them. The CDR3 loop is CASSVDGMTQPQHF. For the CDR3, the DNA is TGTGCCAGCAGCGTCGACGGAATGACCCAGCCCCAGCATTTT.

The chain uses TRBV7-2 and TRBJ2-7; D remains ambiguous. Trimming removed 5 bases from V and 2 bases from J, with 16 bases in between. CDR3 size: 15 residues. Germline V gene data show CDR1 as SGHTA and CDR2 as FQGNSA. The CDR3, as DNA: TGTGCCAGCAGCCTGGGCCACGCCTTCGCCTACGAGCAGTACTTC. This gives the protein CASSLGHAFAYEQYF. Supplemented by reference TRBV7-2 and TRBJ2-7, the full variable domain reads GAGVSQSPSNKVTEKGKDVELRCDPISGHTALYWYRQSLGQGLEFLIYFQGNSAPDKSGLPSDRFSAERTGGSVSTLTIQRTQQEDSAVYLCASSLGHAFAYEQYFGPGTRLTVT.

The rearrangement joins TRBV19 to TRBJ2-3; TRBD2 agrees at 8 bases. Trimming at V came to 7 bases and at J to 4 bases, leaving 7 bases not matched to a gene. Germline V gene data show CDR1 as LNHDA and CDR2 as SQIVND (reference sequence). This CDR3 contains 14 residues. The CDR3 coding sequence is TGTGCCAGTACTCTGGCGGGGGGTCCAGATACGCAGTATTTT. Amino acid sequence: CASTLAGGPDTQYF.

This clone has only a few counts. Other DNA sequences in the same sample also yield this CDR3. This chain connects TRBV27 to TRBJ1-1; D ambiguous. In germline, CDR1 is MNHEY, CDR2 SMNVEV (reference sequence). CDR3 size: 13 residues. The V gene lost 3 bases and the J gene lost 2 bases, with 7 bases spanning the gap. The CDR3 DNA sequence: TGTGCCAGCAGTTTTACAAGTAACACTGAAGCTTTCTTT. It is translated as CASSFTSNTEAFF.

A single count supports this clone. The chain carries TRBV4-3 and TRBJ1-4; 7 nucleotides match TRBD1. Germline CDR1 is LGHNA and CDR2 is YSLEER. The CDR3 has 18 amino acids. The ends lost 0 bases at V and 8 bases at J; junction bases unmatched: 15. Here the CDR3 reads CASSQDINRQGLFEKLFF. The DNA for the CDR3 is TGCGCCAGCAGCCAAGATATAAACCGACAGGGCTTATTCGAAAAACTGTTTTTT.

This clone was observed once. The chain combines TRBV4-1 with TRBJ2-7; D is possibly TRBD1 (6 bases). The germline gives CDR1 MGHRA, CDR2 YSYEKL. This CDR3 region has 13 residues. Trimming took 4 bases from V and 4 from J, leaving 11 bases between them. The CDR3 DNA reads TGCGCCAGCAGCCGGGGGCAAATGTACGAGCAGTACTTC. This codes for CASSRGQMYEQYF.

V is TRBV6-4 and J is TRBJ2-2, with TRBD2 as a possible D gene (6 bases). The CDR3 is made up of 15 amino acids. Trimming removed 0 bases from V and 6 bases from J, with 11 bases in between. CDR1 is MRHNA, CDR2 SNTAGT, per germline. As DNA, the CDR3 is TGTGCCAGCAGTGACTCGGAGGGTCGGCCCGGGGAGCTGTTTTTT. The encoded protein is CASSDSEGRPGELFF.

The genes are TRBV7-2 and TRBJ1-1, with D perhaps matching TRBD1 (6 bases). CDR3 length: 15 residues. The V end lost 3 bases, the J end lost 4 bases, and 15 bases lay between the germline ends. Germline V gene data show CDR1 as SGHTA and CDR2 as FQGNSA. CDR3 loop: CASSFGGGRGTEAFF. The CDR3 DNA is TGTGCCAGCAGCTTTGGGGGGGGGCGCGGCACTGAAGCTTTCTTT.

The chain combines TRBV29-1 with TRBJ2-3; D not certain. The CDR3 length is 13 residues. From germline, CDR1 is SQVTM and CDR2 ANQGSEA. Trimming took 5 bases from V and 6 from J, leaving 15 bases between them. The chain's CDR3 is CSVLVLPSDTQYF. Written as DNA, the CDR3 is TGCAGCGTTCTGGTTCTTCCCTCCGATACGCAGTATTTT.